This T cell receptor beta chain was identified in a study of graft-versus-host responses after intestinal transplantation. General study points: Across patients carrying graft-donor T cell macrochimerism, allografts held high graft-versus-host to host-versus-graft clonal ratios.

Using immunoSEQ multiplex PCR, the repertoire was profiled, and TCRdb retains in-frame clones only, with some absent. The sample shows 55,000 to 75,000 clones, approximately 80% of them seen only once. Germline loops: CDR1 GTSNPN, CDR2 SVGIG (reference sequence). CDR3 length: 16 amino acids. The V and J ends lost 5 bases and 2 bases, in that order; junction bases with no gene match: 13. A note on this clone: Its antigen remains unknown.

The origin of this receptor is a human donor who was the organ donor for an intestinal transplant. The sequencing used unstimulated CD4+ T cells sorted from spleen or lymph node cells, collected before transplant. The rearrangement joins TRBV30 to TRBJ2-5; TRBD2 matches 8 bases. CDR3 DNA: TGTGCCTGGGCCCCGGGGGGGGCGCGGTATCAAGAGACCCAGTACTTC. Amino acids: CAWAPGGARYQETQYF.